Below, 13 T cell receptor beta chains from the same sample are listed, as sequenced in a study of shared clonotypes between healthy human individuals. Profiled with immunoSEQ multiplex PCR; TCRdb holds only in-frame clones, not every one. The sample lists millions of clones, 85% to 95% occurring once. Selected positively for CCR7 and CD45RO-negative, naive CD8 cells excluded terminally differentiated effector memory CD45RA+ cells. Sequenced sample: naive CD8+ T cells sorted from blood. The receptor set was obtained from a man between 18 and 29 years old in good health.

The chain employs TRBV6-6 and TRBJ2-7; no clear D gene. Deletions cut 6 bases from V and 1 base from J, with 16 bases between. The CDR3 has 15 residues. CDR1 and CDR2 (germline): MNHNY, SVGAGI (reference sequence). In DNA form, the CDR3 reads TGTGCCAGCAGCCCCCACATTACCCTATCCTACGAGCAGTACTTC. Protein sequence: CASSPHITLSYEQYF.

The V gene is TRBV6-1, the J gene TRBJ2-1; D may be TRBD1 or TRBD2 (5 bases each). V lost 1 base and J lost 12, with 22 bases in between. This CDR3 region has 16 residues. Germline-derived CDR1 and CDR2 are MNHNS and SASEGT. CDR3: CASSEEDWGFGSPQFF. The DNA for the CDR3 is TGTGCCAGCAGTGAAGAGGACTGGGGGTTCGGGTCACCGCAGTTCTTC.

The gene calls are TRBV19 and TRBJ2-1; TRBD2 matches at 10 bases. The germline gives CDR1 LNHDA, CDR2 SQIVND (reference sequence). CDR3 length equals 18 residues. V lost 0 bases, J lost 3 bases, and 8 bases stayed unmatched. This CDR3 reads CASSIEGVEREGYNEQFF. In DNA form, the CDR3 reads TGTGCCAGTAGTATAGAGGGGGTCGAGCGGGAGGGCTACAATGAGCAGTTCTTC.

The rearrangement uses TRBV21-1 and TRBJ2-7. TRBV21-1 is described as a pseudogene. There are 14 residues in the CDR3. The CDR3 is CASRSNSDSYEQYF. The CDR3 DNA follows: TGTGCCAGCAGGTCAAACTCAGATTCCTACGAGCAGTACTTC.

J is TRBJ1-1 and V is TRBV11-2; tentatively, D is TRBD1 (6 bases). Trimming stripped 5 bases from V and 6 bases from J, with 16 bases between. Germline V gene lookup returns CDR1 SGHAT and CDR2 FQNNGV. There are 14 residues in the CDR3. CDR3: CASSIRGPWAEAFF. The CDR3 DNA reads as TGTGCCAGCAGCATCAGGGGCCCCTGGGCTGAAGCTTTCTTT.

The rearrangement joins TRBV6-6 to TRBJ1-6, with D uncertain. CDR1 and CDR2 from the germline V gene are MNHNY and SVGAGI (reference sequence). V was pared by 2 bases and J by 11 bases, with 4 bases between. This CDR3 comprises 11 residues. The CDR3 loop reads CASSYGAPLHF. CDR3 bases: TGTGCCAGCAGTTACGGAGCACCCCTCCACTTT.

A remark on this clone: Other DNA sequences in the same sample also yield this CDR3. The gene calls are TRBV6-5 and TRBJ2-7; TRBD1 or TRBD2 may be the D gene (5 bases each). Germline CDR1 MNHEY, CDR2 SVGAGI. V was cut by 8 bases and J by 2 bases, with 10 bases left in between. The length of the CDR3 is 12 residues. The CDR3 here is CASGGPTYEQYF. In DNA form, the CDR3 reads TGTGCCAGCGGGGGACCCACCTACGAGCAGTACTTC.

The CDR3 sequence is CAWSLRQGYGYTF. Written as DNA, the CDR3 is TGTGCCTGGAGTCTCAGACAGGGCTATGGCTACACCTTC. This chain links TRBV30 with TRBJ1-2, with TRBD1 identical over 7 bases. V trimming: 2 bases; J trimming: 4 bases; junction bases outside the gene matches: 4. The V gene's germline CDR1 is GTSNPN and CDR2 SVGIG (reference sequence). The CDR3 is 13 residues long.

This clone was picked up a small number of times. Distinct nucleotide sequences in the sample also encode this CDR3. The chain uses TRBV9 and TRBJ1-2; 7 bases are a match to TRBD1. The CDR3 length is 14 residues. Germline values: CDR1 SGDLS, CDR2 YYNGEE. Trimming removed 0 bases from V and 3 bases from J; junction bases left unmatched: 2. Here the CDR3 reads CASSVGQGDYGYTF. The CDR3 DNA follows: TGTGCCAGCAGCGTAGGACAGGGAGACTATGGCTACACCTTC.

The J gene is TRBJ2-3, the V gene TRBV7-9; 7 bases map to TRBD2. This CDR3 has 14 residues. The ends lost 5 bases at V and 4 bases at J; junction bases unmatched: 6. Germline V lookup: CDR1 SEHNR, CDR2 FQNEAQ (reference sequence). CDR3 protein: CASSVSGSSDTQYF. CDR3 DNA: TGTGCCAGCAGCGTTAGCGGGTCATCAGATACGCAGTATTTT. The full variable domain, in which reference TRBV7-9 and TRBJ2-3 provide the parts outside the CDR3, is DTGVSQNPRHKITKRGQNVTFRCDPISEHNRLYWYRQTLGQGPEFLTYFQNEAQLEKSRLLSDRFSAERPKGSFSTLEIQRTEQGDSAMYLCASSVSGSSDTQYFGPGTRLTVL.

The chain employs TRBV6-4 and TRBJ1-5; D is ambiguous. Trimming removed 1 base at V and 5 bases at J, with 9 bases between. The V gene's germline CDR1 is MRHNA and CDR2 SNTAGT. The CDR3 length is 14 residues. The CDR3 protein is CASSDCTDDQPQHF. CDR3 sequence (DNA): TGTGCCAGCAGTGACTGTACTGACGATCAGCCCCAGCATTTT.

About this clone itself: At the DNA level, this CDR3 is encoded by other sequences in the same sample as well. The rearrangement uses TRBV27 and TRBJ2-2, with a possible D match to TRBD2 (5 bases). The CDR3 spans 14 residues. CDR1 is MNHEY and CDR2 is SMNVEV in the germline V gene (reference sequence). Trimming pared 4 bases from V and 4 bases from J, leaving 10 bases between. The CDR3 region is CASSSGLRTGELFF. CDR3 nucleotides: TGTGCCAGCAGTTCGGGGTTGCGCACCGGGGAGCTGTTTTTT.

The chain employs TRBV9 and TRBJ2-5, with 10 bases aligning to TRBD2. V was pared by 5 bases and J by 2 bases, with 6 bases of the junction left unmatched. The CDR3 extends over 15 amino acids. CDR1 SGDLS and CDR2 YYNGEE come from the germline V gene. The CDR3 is CASSPLAGEQETQYF. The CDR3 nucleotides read TGTGCCAGCAGTCCCCTAGCGGGGGAACAAGAGACCCAGTACTTC. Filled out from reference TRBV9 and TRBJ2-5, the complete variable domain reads DSGVTQTPKHLITATGQRVTLRCSPRSGDLSVYWYQQSLDQGLQFLIQYYNGEERAKGNILERFSAQQFPDLHSELNLSSLELGDSALYFCASSPLAGEQETQYFGPGTRLLVL.